These T cell receptor beta chains were read from a single sample in a study of molecular identifiers for immune sequencing clone quantification. TCRdb re-called the PCR reads through MiXCR, storing one row per CDR3 protein. The sample has roughly 65,000 distinct CDR3 sequences; about 17% are singletons. Sequencing was performed on naive CD8+ T cells from blood, with Jurkat cell RNA spiked in. Receptor source: a human donor in good health. Some libraries in this study had Jurkat cell RNA spiked in. The CDR3 runs from the conserved cysteine through the conserved F or W.

V: TRBV7-6; J: TRBJ2-3; CDR3: CASSWTITDTQYF
V: TRBV27; J: TRBJ2-7; CDR3: CASSLGGPGAEQYF
V: TRBV27; J: TRBJ1-1; CDR3: CASSWSRGGSEAFF
V: TRBV29-1; J: TRBJ1-3; CDR3: CSVDRQNTIYF
V: TRBV24-1; J: TRBJ2-3; CDR3: CATSGGTSGPVSTDTQYF
V: TRBV2; J: TRBJ2-1; CDR3: CASTDGRRFEQFF
V: TRBV19; J: TRBJ2-2; CDR3: CARTPVWTAGELFF
V: TRBV7-2; J: TRBJ1-2; CDR3: CASTSGPPNYGYTF
V: TRBV24-1; J: TRBJ2-5; CDR3: CATSDLKDISTRSEETQYF
V: TRBV29-1; J: TRBJ2-3; CDR3: CSVEGHAYSASTDTQYF
V: TRBV12-5; J: TRBJ1-6; CDR3: CASGLATVGFQSPLHF
V: TRBV27; J: TRBJ2-1; CDR3: CASSRYSYNEQFF
V: TRBV2; J: TRBJ2-7; CDR3: CASSRGLLYEQYF
V: TRBV11-2; J: TRBJ2-5; CDR3: CASSLDHRETQETQYF
V: TRBV7-9; J: TRBJ2-7; CDR3: CASSLFGLADYEQYF
V: TRBV7-9; J: TRBJ2-2; CDR3: CASSDQGGGTGELFF
V: TRBV27; J: TRBJ2-7; CDR3: CASSLIGVVGYEQYF
V: TRBV20-1; J: TRBJ2-7; CDR3: CSARRPGKFYEQYF
V: TRBV5-6; J: TRBJ2-3; CDR3: CASSTGLTVLVTDTQYF
V: TRBV20-1; J: TRBJ2-1; CDR3: CSVWAGSYNEQFF
V: TRBV28; J: TRBJ1-5; CDR3: CASSFSHSNQPQHF
V: TRBV20-1; J: TRBJ2-1; CDR3: CSALDRGVNNEQFF
V: TRBV6-2/TRBV6-3; J: TRBJ2-3; CDR3: CASSDGELVRYF
V: TRBV7-6; J: TRBJ2-4; CDR3: CASSLGTGLDIQYF
V: TRBV3-1; J: TRBJ2-7; CDR3: CASSLGLAGEFREQYF
V: TRBV7-6; J: TRBJ2-3; CDR3: CASSWGLGTDTQYF
V: TRBV12-3/TRBV12-4; J: TRBJ2-1; CDR3: CASGSIGWGEQFF
V: TRBV5-1; J: TRBJ1-3; CDR3: CASSLDRGLGNTIYF
V: TRBV5-4; J: TRBJ2-7; CDR3: CASSLEGVGSYEQYF
V: TRBV25-1; J: TRBJ1-2; CDR3: CASSEWAAEANYGYTF
V: TRBV11-2; J: TRBJ2-4; CDR3: CASSGTRIAKNIQYF
V: TRBV6-6; J: TRBJ1-1; CDR3: CASSYPTDRGSVEAFF
V: TRBV10-3; J: TRBJ2-7; CDR3: CAITHTGHSDEQYF
V: TRBV29-1; J: TRBJ1-1; CDR3: CSVEGPGDTEAFF
V: TRBV6-6; J: TRBJ1-1; CDR3: CASSSDRVYTEAFF
V: TRBV29-1; J: TRBJ1-1; CDR3: CSVGRGNTEAFF
V: TRBV3-1; J: TRBJ2-1; CDR3: CARGADSFNEQFF
V: TRBV30; J: TRBJ2-2; CDR3: CAWSGRGTGELFF
V: TRBV20-1; J: TRBJ1-5; CDR3: CSARIVGSASNQPQHF
V: TRBV19; J: TRBJ2-7; CDR3: CASSMTLDTSSYEQYF
V: TRBV4-1; J: TRBJ2-7; CDR3: CASSQGISGTYEQYF
V: TRBV7-2; J: TRBJ2-7; CDR3: CASSFLGGGRKYEQYF
V: TRBV19; J: TRBJ2-1; CDR3: CASSGTSGAYNEQFF
V: TRBV14; J: TRBJ1-2; CDR3: CASSPRREIF
V: TRBV4-1; J: TRBJ1-5; CDR3: CASSQEKSQPQHF
V: TRBV19; J: TRBJ2-7; CDR3: CASSILGTSYEQYF
V: TRBV15; J: TRBJ2-7; CDR3: CATNGGSSNGQYF
V: TRBV6-4; J: TRBJ2-7; CDR3: CASSRIAGSSYEQYF
V: TRBV27; J: TRBJ1-5; CDR3: CASSLTQTGLGEPQHF
V: TRBV15; J: TRBJ1-4; CDR3: CATGLFRGEKLLF
V: TRBV6-4; J: TRBJ2-6; CDR3: CASSPTASGANVLTF
V: TRBV7-8; J: TRBJ2-1; CDR3: CASSLVGVFGEQFF